One and the same sample provided the 6 T cell receptor beta chains below, sequenced in a study of control samples from healthy donors and cancer patients. The protocol was immunoSEQ multiplex PCR, while the TCRdb copy is restricted to in-frame clones and leaves out a portion. Reported are 150,000 to 200,000 clones; the ten largest clones contain roughly 2%. Sequenced: blood. The receptors stem from a woman in her twenties or thirties in good health.

The genes are TRBV29-1 and TRBJ1-2, with 8 nucleotides matching TRBD1. The CDR3 contains 15 residues. With V trimmed by 5 bases and J by 5 bases, 13 bases remained unmatched. In germline, CDR1 is SQVTM, CDR2 ANQGSEA. CDR3 DNA: TGCAGCGTTAAAGCGGGGACAGGCCGAGGGTATGGCTACACCTTC. Residues: CSVKAGTGRGYGYTF. The whole variable domain, remainder taken from reference TRBV29-1 and TRBJ1-2, is SAVISQKPSRDICQRGTSLTIQCQVDSQVTMMFWYRQQPGQSLTLIATANQGSEATYESGFVIDKFPISRPNLTFSTLTVSNMSPEDSSIYLCSVKAGTGRGYGYTFGSGTRLTVV.

The chain employs TRBV2 and TRBJ1-2; 7 nucleotides match TRBD1. With V trimmed by 8 bases and J by 8 bases, 11 bases remained unmatched. This CDR3 region has 13 residues. The germline V gene has CDR1 SNHLY and CDR2 FYNNEI. The CDR3 protein is CASQGDSPLGYTF. The CDR3 nucleotides read TGTGCCAGCCAGGGGGACAGTCCCTTAGGCTACACCTTC. Supplemented by reference TRBV2 and TRBJ1-2, the full variable domain reads EPEVTQTPSHQVTQMGQEVILRCVPISNHLYFYWYRQILGQKVEFLVSFYNNEISEKSEIFDDQFSVERPDGSNFTLKIRSTKLEDSAMYFCASQGDSPLGYTFGSGTRLTVV.

This chain joins TRBV7-8 and TRBJ1-1, with D uncertain. This CDR3 comprises 17 residues. Looked up from germline, CDR1 is SGHVS and CDR2 is FQNEAQ. V dropped 5 bases and J dropped 1 base, with 20 bases sitting between them. The CDR3 DNA sequence: TGTGCCAGCAGCCCTCGGGGAGGGTCAAATAGGAACACTGAAGCTTTCTTT. Protein: CASSPRGGSNRNTEAFF.

V and J are TRBV2 and TRBJ1-6, with 8 bases identical to TRBD1. Losses at the gene ends were 6 bases for V and 9 bases for J; bases not matched to a gene: 10. This CDR3 region has 15 residues. The V gene's germline CDR1 is SNHLY and CDR2 FYNNEI. The CDR3 sequence: CASRDWTGNTSPLHF. The CDR3 DNA reads as TGTGCCAGCAGGGATTGGACAGGGAATACTTCACCCCTCCACTTT.

The chain recombines TRBV12-3 or TRBV12-4 with TRBJ1-6; D unresolved. This CDR3 spans 12 amino acids. The V and J ends lost 5 bases and 11 bases respectively, with 10 bases between them. CDR3 region: CASSPPGAPLHF. Written as DNA, the CDR3 is TGTGCCAGCAGTCCCCCGGGTGCACCCCTCCACTTT.

The V gene is TRBV28, the J gene TRBJ1-5; 9 positions match TRBD1. Germline CDR1 MDHEN, CDR2 SYDVKM. V lost 6 bases to trimming and J lost 5 bases; unmatched junction nucleotides: 8. This CDR3 region has 15 residues. The CDR3 loop reads CASSLDRGWDQPQHF. CDR3 bases: TGTGCCAGCAGCCTGGACAGGGGATGGGATCAGCCCCAGCATTTT.